Listed here is a single T cell receptor (beta chain). Its antigen is unknown. These data belong to a study of cytomegalovirus exposure and HLA in healthy donors. Each donor was nominally healthy when sampled (though unrecorded immune exposures were likely). V was trimmed by 0 bases and J by 8 bases, leaving 20 bases between them. The CDR3 runs to 17 residues. Germline lookup yields CDR1 SGDLS and CDR2 YYNGEE. Study results and caveats: Later work associated over 15,000 TCR beta sequences with HLA alleles at 0.05 false discovery rate.

The PCR had 60 Vbeta and 13 Jbeta primers. TCRdb's table, derived via immunoSEQ multiplex PCR, lists solely in-frame clones and lacks some. The data contain approximately 200,000 clones, approximately 85% of them singletons. The specimen was PBMCs. V gene TRBV9 combines with J gene TRBJ1-4, with a weak D call TRBD1 (5 bases). This receptor was taken from a woman in her forties or fifties in good health and CMV-seronegative. The CDR3 spells CASSVEGEVGLGEKLFF. CDR3 sequence (DNA): TGTGCCAGCAGCGTAGAAGGAGAAGTGGGGCTGGGGGAAAAACTGTTTTTT.